The clone carrying this T cell receptor beta chain appeared a few times. No antigen is known for it. These data belong to a study of T-cell memory formation after mild COVID-19. TCRdb ran MiXCR on the 5' RACE reads and lists one entry per CDR3 protein. The sample lists some 410,000 distinct CDR3 sequences, roughly a quarter seen once, with around 13% in the top ten. Study-level findings and limits: Day 15 to 85 contractors were CD4/CD8 balanced; later expanders leaned CD4+. Mainly in CM and EM were contracting CD4+ clones; CD8+ were in EMRA. Within pre-infection memory, some responding clones were found, suggesting cross-reactive memory joined.

Looked up from germline, CDR1 is SGHRS and CDR2 is YFSETQ. The V and J ends lost 3 bases and 2 bases respectively, with 17 bases between them. The CDR3 length is 16 residues. The sequence was obtained from an adult woman who had mild COVID-19 (a few samples of this study predate the infection). Cell type and time point are not known. The rearrangement uses TRBV5-1 and TRBJ2-5; D may be TRBD1 or TRBD2 (7 bases each). Material: PBMCs or a T cell subset sorted from them (not recorded which). The CDR3 loop is CASSSNRGGGQETQYF. DNA of the CDR3: TGCGCCAGCAGCTCCAACAGGGGAGGGGGTCAAGAGACCCAGTACTTC.